This is a list of T cell receptor beta chains from one sample in a study of breast tumors, draining lymph nodes, adjacent tissues. A single record per CDR3 protein comes from TCRdb applying MiXCR to the multiplex PCR reads. The table lists approximately 230,000 distinct CDR3 sequences, 34% of them singletons. Sequencing was done on a sample of axillary lymph node tissue. The source is a female donor with breast cancer. Some clones in this sample may be carry-over from other donors' samples. The conserved cysteine and the conserved F or W are not part of the CDR3 here.

TRBV11-1	TRBJ2-3	ASSRSQTDTQY
TRBV6-5	TRBJ2-1	ASSQVLAPEQF
TRBV7-2	TRBJ1-2	ASSTRQRALYGYP
TRBV19	TRBJ2-5	ASSMGVGLKMETQY
TRBV20-1	TRBJ2-3	SASSGFSTDTQY
TRBV18	TRBJ2-3	ASSPTRGDTQY
TRBV7-9	TRBJ2-3	ASSLDRVPDTQY
TRBV29-1	TRBJ2-2	SAGLGGNTGELF
TRBV2	TRBJ1-3	ASSAIRVSSGNTIY
TRBV4-2	TRBJ2-2	ASSRAGTTNTGELF
TRBV9	TRBJ2-2	ASSALGTGLTGELF
TRBV19	TRBJ2-1	ASSILQGAQYEQF
TRBV9	TRBJ2-1	ASSVSSHRSYNEQF
TRBV4-3	TRBJ2-5	ASSQGGRETQY
TRBV5-1	TRBJ2-2	ASRAGSNTGELF
TRBV4-3	TRBJ1-2	ASSPRDRGGYGYT
TRBV7-8	TRBJ2-5	ASSPGLVIKTQY
TRBV3-1	TRBJ1-3	ASGKGTAGNTIY
TRBV10-1	TRBJ1-6	ARRFPGQDNSPLH
TRBV2	TRBJ2-6	ASRERGGTGANVLT
TRBV29-1	TRBJ2-5	SVLPGQGETQY
TRBV10-2	TRBJ2-5	ASSPDSRETQY
TRBV6-2/TRBV6-3	TRBJ1-2	ASSHGQDYGYT